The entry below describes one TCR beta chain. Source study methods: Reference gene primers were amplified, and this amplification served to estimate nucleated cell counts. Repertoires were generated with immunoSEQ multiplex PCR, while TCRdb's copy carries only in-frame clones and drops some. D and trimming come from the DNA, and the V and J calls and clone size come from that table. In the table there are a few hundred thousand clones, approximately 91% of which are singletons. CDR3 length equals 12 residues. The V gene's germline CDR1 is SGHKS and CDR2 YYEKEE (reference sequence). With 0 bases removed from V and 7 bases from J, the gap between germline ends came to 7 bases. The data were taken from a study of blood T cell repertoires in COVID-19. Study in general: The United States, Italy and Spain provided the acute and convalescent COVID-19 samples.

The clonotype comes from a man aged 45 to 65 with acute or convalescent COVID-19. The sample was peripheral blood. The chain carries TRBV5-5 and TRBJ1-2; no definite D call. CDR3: CASSLGRVGYTF. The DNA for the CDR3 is TGTGCCAGCAGCTTGGGTCGGGTTGGCTACACCTTC.